This T cell receptor beta chain stems from a study of cytomegalovirus exposure and HLA in healthy donors (dated 2017 in TCRdb). Context from the whole study: According to an earlier analysis of 587 of the donors, 150 million to 200 million T cells yielded 117 million unique TCR beta sequences and more than 250 Gb of sequence data. Around 320 gigabases of sequencing data and approximately 85 million unique TCR sequences were included in an early release covering 550 to 650 HLA-typed donors. Of the 300 to 400 genotyped donors, 65% to 90% fell in the genetic ancestry cluster associated with self-reported Caucasian donors. The study was designed to test whether signatures of past pathogen exposure could be identified by cataloging public T cell receptors. Using immunosequencing, the study profiled T cell repertoires from about 610 subjects and related those repertoires to cytomegalovirus serostatus. Along with the approximately 700-subject first cohort, a separate validation cohort of 120 different subjects was used. High-throughput TCR immunosequencing, statistical association of individual TCRs with disease status, and machine learning were combined to predict cytomegalovirus infection status. In a later analysis, previously published TCR beta repertoires from roughly 710 donors were re-analyzed and high-resolution HLA genotyping was added so that TCR occurrence patterns could be studied. The later analysis used no new phenotypic data to find candidate immune exposures, relying instead on TCR beta sequences and their occurrence across donors. In an earlier analysis of over 550 of the donors, high-throughput TCR beta sequencing was used to judge whether each TCR beta V gene segment behaved as functional or pseudogenic. Donor age, sex, ethnicity and CMV serostatus were compiled alongside the repertoire data. In a later genetic analysis, genome-wide SNP genotypes for about three fifths of the roughly 670 donors were used, and that subset was treated as a discovery cohort. All discovery cohort repertoires had been generated using a single sequencing platform. Both class I and class II loci were covered by HLA typing, at four-digit resolution. Typing coverage varied by locus: about 629-630 donors for A, B, C, DRB1 and DQB1; some 520 for DQA1; more than 600 for DPA1; more than 450 for DPB1. Four to six DR-DQ haplotypes were handled as single units for association and clustering, since linkage in the cohort was strong. Among almost 400 genotyped donors of the cohort, an average of approximately 240,000 unique TCR beta nucleotide sequences were sequenced per donor, around 20% of them non-productive. Points the paper makes about the study in general: A total of 164 TCR beta chains were listed by the study as associated with cytomegalovirus. A later analysis found that most CMV-associated TCR beta chains appeared HLA-restricted, with HLA associations seemingly driven largely by CMV exposure. Strong co-occurrence of HLA alleles, especially DR and DQ, made assigning TCR associations to individual alleles difficult. Cytomegalovirus status was reported to be diagnosed by the classifier with high specificity and sensitivity in both the original and validation cohorts. In an earlier analysis of fewer than 750 of the donors, most TCR beta V segments were observed in productive rearrangements about 87% or about 30% of the time, broadly matching IMGT annotations. Linkage disequilibrium might explain the correlated functional status among segregating V segments, but an unknown experimental factor could not be excluded. A later genetic analysis reported fewer N-insertions in productive TCRs among donors in an Asian-associated ancestry cluster than the 666-donor mean. The only immune exposure information available for the cohort was CMV serostatus. Across donors, most TCR sequences were observed very rarely, whereas some public TCRs were present in many individuals. Only TCR beta chains were sequenced in this cohort, and the absence of alpha or paired-chain data limited detectable features. In a later analysis, TCR association rates were found to vary across HLA loci, with the most associated TCRs seen for DRB1 alleles and the fewest for HLA-C alleles. A cluster of highly shared sequence variants was judged likely to represent a technical artifact of the sequencing pipeline. Because some donors lacked HLA typing at each locus, the association tests relied only on the typed subset. In a later analysis, HLA-associated TCR beta chains showed more clonal expansion and lower generation probabilities than non-associated chains that were equally common. A few of the identified cytomegalovirus-associated TCR beta chains were confirmed in vitro to be specific for cytomegalovirus antigens. In a later analysis, several top co-occurrence clusters were reported to appear linked to parvovirus B19, influenza, CMV and Epstein-Barr virus. Presence/absence analyses assumed roughly uniform sequencing depth across donors, an assumption that may not hold. In a later analysis, about 16,000 TCR beta sequences were associated with specific HLA alleles at a false discovery rate of 0.05. Because counts were too low, roughly 16 rarely observed V segments, including chromosome 9 orphons, were excluded from the earlier analysis of several hundred of the donors. A further reported finding was that TCR beta sequences accurately predicted the HLA-A and HLA-B alleles for most subjects in the first cohort. The 87-base-pair reads could not distinguish some IMGT-functional V segments, including TRBV6-2 and TRBV6-3, so those segments were excluded. An association between a missense DCLRE1C variant and V-gene and J-gene trimming of TCR beta chains was found in a later genetic analysis and replicated in an independent cohort. According to the authors, the approach could potentially be generalized to other disease states and immunological phenotypes.

The cohort comprised approximately 700 healthy bone marrow donors. At the time of sampling, all cohort members were nominally healthy, though unrecorded immune exposures were likely present. The donor tested CMV seronegative, placing the donor among the 352 seronegative members of the cohort. Every donor gave a peripheral blood sample, and the peripheral blood mononuclear cells from that sample were used for TCR beta sequencing. The Qiagen DNeasy Blood Extraction Kit was used to extract genomic DNA from the blood cell samples. There are a few counts of this clone. There is no known antigen for this receptor. No much larger clonotype is one base removed from it; base qualities were not supplied. The method was the immunoSEQ multiplex PCR assay. A mixture of 60 forward primers for TCR Vbeta segments and 13 reverse primers for TCR Jbeta segments was used in the multiplex PCR. Amplification of the CDR3 region of rearranged TCR beta genes was performed with a multiplex PCR assay on genomic DNA. Amplified TCR beta libraries were sequenced as 87-base-pair reads on the Illumina HiSeq System. For the original study's pipeline: Across the roughly 670 repertoires, a later analysis counted tens of millions of unique TCR beta chains, around 10 million of which were shared by at least two donors. Raw reads were error-corrected and collapsed into unique sequences with a nearest-neighbor algorithm that merged closely related sequences to remove PCR and sequencing errors. CDR3 sequences were aligned to IMGT reference sequences to assign V, D and J gene segments. For a sequence to be retained, a match of at least six nucleotides was required to both a V gene segment and a J gene segment. A rearrangement was called productive if the CDR3 had no stop codons and remained in frame with V and J, and every other rearrangement was called non-productive. CDR3 was defined according to IMGT convention as the region running from the second conserved V-encoded cysteine to the conserved J-encoded phenylalanine. Sequences without an unambiguous match to a single V gene segment were excluded from the earlier analysis of about 600 of the donors. An earlier analysis of approximately 590 of the donors called V segments functional above 56.7% productive rearrangements and segregating when the between-donor standard deviation exceeded 5%. To diagnose cytomegalovirus status from the catalog of TCR beta chain sequences, a statistical classification framework was built. V and J gene assignment, in a later analysis, came from comparing TCR nucleotide sequences with IMGT/GENE-DB human TR gene sequences. Using the TCRdist pipeline, a later analysis assigned CDR3 sequences along with most-parsimonious VDJ recombination scenarios. In a later analysis, each TCR beta chain was defined by its CDR3 amino acid sequence together with its V-gene family, and reads without a unique V-gene family were excluded. A later analysis removed 500 to 600 highly shared, low-generation-probability nucleotide sequences to deal with suspected cross-contamination and a sequencing artifact. A later analysis calculated a clonal expansion index for each public chain from normalized within-repertoire ranks of inferred template counts. A later analysis computed generation probabilities with a VDJ recombination model fitted to out-of-frame rearrangements, and checked the results against IGoR. In a later analysis, TCR-TCR, TCR-HLA and TCR-CMV co-occurrence was scored with hypergeometric tests, and a repertoire-size bias correction was applied to TCR pairs. In a later analysis, false discovery rates were estimated by permuting HLA or CMV assignments 20 times. In a later analysis, co-occurring TCRs were grouped with DBSCAN, and TCRdist sequence similarity was added when clustering was performed within HLA-allele-positive subsets. Co-occurrence clustering excluded repertoires with fewer than 30,000 or more than 120,000 public chains, plus five with anomalous nucleotide sharing. TCRdb's version of the immuneACCESS table is confined to in-frame rearrangements and falls short of the full clone set. An unresolved V gene accounts for under half of the shortfall where checked; the remainder is of unknown origin. V and J calls and clone size are as listed in that table; D and trimming were resolved from the DNA. The sample includes around 110,000 clones, with roughly 9% observed a single time. The ten most abundant clones make up about 3% of the sample.

The germline V gene yields SGHRS for CDR1 and YFSETQ for CDR2. Trimming costs V 4 bases and J 0 bases, and their ends lie 10 bases apart. From the cysteine through the phenylalanine, the CDR3 covers 14 amino acids. Left in the record is the CDR3 DNA by itself, 42 bases read in frame from the first base. This receptor was taken from a man aged 25 to 40 in good health and CMV-seronegative. Specimen: PBMCs. The sequence joins TRBV5-1 to TRBJ1-2, with the D gene too uncertain to name. CDR3 reads: CASSRGITNYGYTF. In nucleotides, the sequence is TGCGCCAGCAGCCGAGGGATAACTAACTATGGCTACACCTTC.